These 4 T cell receptor beta chains share one sample of origin, sequenced in a study of T-cell reconstitution after alpha-beta-depleted transplantation in children. Molecular barcoding with unique molecular identifiers was used for the TCRbeta library. From the PCR reads, TCRdb called clonotypes with MiXCR, one entry per CDR3 protein. The sample lists more than 450,000 distinct CDR3 sequences, around 17% occurring once. The sample in question was PBMCs from the stem cell graft donor, obtained from the stem cell graft. The origin of the receptors is a human donor who donated a stem cell graft to a child with acute lymphoblastic leukemia.

This chain uses TRBV5-1 with TRBJ1-1; no clear D. The V end was cut by 1 base, the J end by 0 bases, with 16 bases between. The germline V gene has CDR1 SGHRS and CDR2 YFSETQ. The CDR3 totals 17 residues. The DNA of the CDR3 is TGCGCCAGCAGCTTGATGGGCACTCGAACAGTGAACACTGAAGCTTTCTTT. Its translation: CASSLMGTRTVNTEAFF.

V and J are TRBV27 and TRBJ2-5, with a tentative D call TRBD1 (5 bases). Trimming shortened V by 7 bases and J by 1 base, and 13 bases separated the two germline ends. This CDR3 is built from 14 residues. From germline, CDR1 is MNHEY and CDR2 SMNVEV (reference sequence). DNA for the CDR3: TGTGCCAGCAAGCCGTTGACAGTCCAAGAGACCCAGTACTTC. Protein sequence: CASKPLTVQETQYF.

This chain uses TRBV9 with TRBJ2-3; 9 nucleotides match TRBD2. The trim removed 0 bases at V and 2 bases at J, leaving 4 bases unmatched. This CDR3 region has 16 residues. Germline assignment: CDR1 SGDLS and CDR2 YYNGEE. CDR3 loop: CASSVGLAEITDTQYF. The DNA of the CDR3 is TGTGCCAGCAGCGTAGGACTAGCGGAAATCACAGATACGCAGTATTTT.

The rearrangement links TRBV18 to TRBJ1-6, with 7 nucleotides matching TRBD1. CDR3 length: 15 amino acids. V shed 3 bases and J 5 bases; nucleotides not matched to a gene: 4. Germline CDR1 KGHSH, CDR2 LQKENI. In DNA form, the CDR3 reads TGTGCCAGCTCACCTTGGACAGGCGATAATTCACCCCTCCACTTT. It translates to CASSPWTGDNSPLHF. The full variable domain, completed using reference TRBV18 and TRBJ1-6, is NAGVMQNPRHLVRRRGQEARLRCSPMKGHSHVYWYRQLPEEGLKFMVYLQKENIIDESGMPKERFSAEFPKEGPSILRIQQVVRGDSAAYFCASSPWTGDNSPLHFGNGTRLTVT.